Following are 4 T cell receptor beta chains from one sample sequenced in a study of patients and donors after allogeneic stem cell transplantation. TCRdb re-derived calls from the RT-PCR reads in MiXCR, one entry per CDR3 protein. This table has about 960,000 distinct CDR3 sequences, under 20% appearing once. The sample comprised blood, either unsorted or a sorted T cell fraction (not recorded which). These TCRs come from a human donor who was either an allogeneic HSCT recipient or a stem cell or donor lymphocyte infusion donor (not recorded which). It is not recorded whose cells these are; they may come from a transplant donor.

V usage is TRBV20-1 and J usage is TRBJ2-1, with 12 nucleotides matching TRBD2. The CDR3 loop spans 17 amino acids. Germline lookup yields CDR1 DFQATT and CDR2 SNEGSKA (reference sequence). V was clipped by 0 bases and J by 4 bases; unmatched bases: 7. In DNA form, the CDR3 reads TGCAGTGCTAGAGATCCGAGGACTAGCGGGGTTTACAATGAGCAGTTCTTC. Translated: CSARDPRTSGVYNEQFF.

This clonotype was seen repeatedly, ten times or more. The chain has TRBV20-1 and TRBJ2-4; D could derive from TRBD1 or TRBD2 (5 bases each). This CDR3 contains 14 residues. Germline V gene sequence: CDR1 DFQATT, CDR2 SNEGSKA (reference sequence). V was pared by 5 bases and J by 0 bases, with 11 bases between. CDR3 sequence (DNA): TGCAGTGCTGGGGACCTCGGAGCCAAAAACATTCAGTACTTC. Its protein is CSAGDLGAKNIQYF.

V gene TRBV4-1 combines with J gene TRBJ2-2; D is undetermined. Germline values: CDR1 MGHRA, CDR2 YSYEKL. Trimming pared 4 bases from V and 1 base from J, leaving 7 bases between. The CDR3 is made up of 14 amino acids. CDR3 loop: CASSRAENTGELFF. In DNA, the CDR3 is TGCGCCAGCAGCCGGGCCGAGAACACCGGGGAGCTGTTTTTT.

This clonotype was observed many times. The CDR3 is CASNTPGELFF. CDR3 nucleotide sequence: TGTGCCAGCAATACCCCCGGGGAGCTGTTTTTT. The chain employs TRBV12-3 or TRBV12-4 and TRBJ2-2; D not certain. V gave up 7 bases and J gave up 6 bases, with 6 bases separating them. This CDR3 comprises 11 residues.